This TCR beta chain was documented in a study of tumour-infiltrating T cells in Burkitt lymphoma. About the study: All epidemiological Burkitt lymphoma subtypes were represented in the cohort. Survival, overall and progression-free, tracked with productive clonality. Points from the study as a whole: Public clonotypes, several, appeared across numerous Burkitt lymphoma patients.

With respect to this clone: Its antigen is unidentified.

Profiling relied on immunoSEQ multiplex PCR, and the TCRdb table lists in-frame clones only, not all of them. The specimen's table records about 90 clones. Trimming stripped 7 bases from V and 4 bases from J, with 9 bases between. CDR1 and CDR2 (germline): SGDLS, YYNGEE. The CDR3 length is 12 residues. Sample: tumor tissue from a relapse. This rearrangement joins TRBV9 to TRBJ1-5; D gene ambiguous. This sequence originates from a human donor with relapsed Burkitt lymphoma. The CDR3 DNA follows: TGTGCCAGCGGGGTCGGGAATCAGCCCCAGCATTTT. This sequence encodes CASGVGNQPQHF.